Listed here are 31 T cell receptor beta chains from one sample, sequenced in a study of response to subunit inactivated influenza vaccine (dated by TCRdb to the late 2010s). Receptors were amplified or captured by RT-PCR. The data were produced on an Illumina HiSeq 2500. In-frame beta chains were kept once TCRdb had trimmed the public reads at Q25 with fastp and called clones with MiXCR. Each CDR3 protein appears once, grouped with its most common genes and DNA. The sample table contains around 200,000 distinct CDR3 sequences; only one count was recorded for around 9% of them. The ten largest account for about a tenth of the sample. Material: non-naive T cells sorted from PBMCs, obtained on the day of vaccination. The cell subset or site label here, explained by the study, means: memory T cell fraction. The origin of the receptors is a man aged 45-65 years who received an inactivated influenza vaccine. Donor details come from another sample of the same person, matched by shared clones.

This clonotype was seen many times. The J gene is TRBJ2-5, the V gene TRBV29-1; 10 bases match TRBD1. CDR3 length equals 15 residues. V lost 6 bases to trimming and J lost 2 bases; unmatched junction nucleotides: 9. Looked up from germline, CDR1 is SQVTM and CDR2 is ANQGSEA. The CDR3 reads CSVLTQGQGQETQYF. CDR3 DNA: TGCAGCGTCCTTACTCAGGGACAGGGGCAAGAGACCCAGTACTTC.

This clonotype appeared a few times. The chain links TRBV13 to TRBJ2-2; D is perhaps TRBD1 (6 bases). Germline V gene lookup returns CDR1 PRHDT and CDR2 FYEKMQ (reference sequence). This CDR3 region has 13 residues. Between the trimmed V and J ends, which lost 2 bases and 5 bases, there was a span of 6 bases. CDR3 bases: TGTGCCAGCAGCTTACAGGGGACCGGGGAGCTGTTTTTT. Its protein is CASSLQGTGELFF.

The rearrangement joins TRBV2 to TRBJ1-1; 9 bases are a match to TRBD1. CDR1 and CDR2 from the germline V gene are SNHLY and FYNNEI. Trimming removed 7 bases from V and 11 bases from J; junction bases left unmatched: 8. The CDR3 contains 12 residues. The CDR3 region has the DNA TGTGCCAGCACCTGGGACAGGGAAGGGGCTTTCTTT. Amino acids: CASTWDREGAFF.

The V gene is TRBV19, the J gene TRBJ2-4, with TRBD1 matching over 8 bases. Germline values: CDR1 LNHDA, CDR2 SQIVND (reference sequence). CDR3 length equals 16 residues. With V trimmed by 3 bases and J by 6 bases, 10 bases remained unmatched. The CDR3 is CASSIHGTGGVNIQYF. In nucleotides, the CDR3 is TGTGCCAGTAGTATCCACGGGACAGGTGGCGTAAACATTCAGTACTTC.

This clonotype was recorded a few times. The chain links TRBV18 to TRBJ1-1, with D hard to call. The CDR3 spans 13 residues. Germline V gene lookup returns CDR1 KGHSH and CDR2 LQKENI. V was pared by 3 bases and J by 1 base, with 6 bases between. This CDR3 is CASSPEANTEAFF. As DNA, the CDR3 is TGTGCCAGCTCACCCGAGGCGAACACTGAAGCTTTCTTT. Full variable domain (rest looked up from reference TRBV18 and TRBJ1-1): NAGVMQNPRHLVRRRGQEARLRCSPMKGHSHVYWYRQLPEEGLKFMVYLQKENIIDESGMPKERFSAEFPKEGPSILRIQQVVRGDSAAYFCASSPEANTEAFFGQGTRLTVV.

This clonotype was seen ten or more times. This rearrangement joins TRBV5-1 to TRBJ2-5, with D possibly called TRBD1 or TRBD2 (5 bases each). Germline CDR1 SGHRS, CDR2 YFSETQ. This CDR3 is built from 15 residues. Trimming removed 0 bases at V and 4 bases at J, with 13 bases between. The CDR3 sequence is CASSLDGAVGETQYF. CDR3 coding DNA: TGCGCCAGCAGCTTGGACGGGGCAGTAGGAGAGACCCAGTACTTC.

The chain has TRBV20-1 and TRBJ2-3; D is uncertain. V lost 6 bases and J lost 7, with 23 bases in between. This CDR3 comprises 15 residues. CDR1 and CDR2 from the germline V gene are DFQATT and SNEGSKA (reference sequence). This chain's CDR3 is CSASLPETTYYTQYF. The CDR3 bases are TGCAGTGCCTCACTTCCGGAAACTACTTATTATACGCAGTATTTT.

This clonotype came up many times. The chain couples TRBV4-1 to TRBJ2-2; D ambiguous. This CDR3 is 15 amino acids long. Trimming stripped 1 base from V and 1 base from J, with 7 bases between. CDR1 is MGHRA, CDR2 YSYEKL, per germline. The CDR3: CASSQGHRNTGELFF. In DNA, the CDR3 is TGCGCCAGCAGCCAAGGACACAGGAACACCGGGGAGCTGTTTTTT.

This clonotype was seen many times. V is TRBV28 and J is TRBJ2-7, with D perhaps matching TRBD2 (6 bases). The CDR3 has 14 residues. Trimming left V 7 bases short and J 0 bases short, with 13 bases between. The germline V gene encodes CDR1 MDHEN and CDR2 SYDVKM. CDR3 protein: CASTSLGGSYEQYF. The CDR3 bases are TGTGCCAGCACCTCTCTGGGGGGCTCCTACGAGCAGTACTTC. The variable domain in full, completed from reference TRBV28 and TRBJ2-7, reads DVKVTQSSRYLVKRTGEKVFLECVQDMDHENMFWYRQDPGLGLRLIYFSYDVKMKEKGDIPEGYSVSREKKERFSLILESASTNQTSMYLCASTSLGGSYEQYFGPGTRLTVT.

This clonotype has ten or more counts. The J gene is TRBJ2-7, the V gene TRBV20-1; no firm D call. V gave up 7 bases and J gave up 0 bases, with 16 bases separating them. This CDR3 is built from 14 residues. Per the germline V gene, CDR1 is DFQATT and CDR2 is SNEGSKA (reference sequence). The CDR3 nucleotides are TGCAGTGTTCCACCGCATTGGGGCTCCTACGAGCAGTACTTC. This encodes CSVPPHWGSYEQYF.

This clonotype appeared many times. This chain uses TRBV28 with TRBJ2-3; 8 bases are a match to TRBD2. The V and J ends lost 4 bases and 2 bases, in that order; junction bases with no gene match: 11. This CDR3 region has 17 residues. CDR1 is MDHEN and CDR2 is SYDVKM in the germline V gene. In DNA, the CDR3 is TGTGCCAGCAGTTCCCTTTTGACTAGCGAGCTCACAGATACGCAGTATTTT. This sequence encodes CASSSLLTSELTDTQYF. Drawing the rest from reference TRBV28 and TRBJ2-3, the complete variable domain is DVKVTQSSRYLVKRTGEKVFLECVQDMDHENMFWYRQDPGLGLRLIYFSYDVKMKEKGDIPEGYSVSREKKERFSLILESASTNQTSMYLCASSSLLTSELTDTQYFGPGTRLTVL.

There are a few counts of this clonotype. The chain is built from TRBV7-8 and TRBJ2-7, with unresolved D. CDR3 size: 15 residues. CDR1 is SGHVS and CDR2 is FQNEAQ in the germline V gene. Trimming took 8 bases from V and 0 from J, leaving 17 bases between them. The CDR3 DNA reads TGTGCCAGCGGATCGAGCCCACTGCTCTCCTACGAGCAGTACTTC. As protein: CASGSSPLLSYEQYF.

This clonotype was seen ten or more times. Here the CDR3 DNA reads TGTGCCAGCAGCCAAGATGAGGTAAGGATGAACACTGAAGCTTTCTTT. It yields the protein CASSQDEVRMNTEAFF. The chain uses TRBV3-1 and TRBJ1-1; no firm D call. The germline V gene encodes CDR1 LGHDT and CDR2 YNNKEL (reference sequence). V was pared by 0 bases and J by 0 bases, with 11 bases between. The CDR3 spans 16 residues. The full variable domain, rest sourced from reference TRBV3-1 and TRBJ1-1, is DTAVSQTPKYLVTQMGNDKSIKCEQNLGHDTMYWYKQDSKKFLKIMFSYNNKELIINETVPNRFSPKSPDKAHLNLHINSLELGDSAVYFCASSQDEVRMNTEAFFGQGTRLTVV.

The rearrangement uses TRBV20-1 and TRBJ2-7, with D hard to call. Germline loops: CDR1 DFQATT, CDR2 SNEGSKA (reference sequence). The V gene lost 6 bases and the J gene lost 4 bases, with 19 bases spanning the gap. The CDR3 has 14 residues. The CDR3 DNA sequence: TGCAGTGCAGAAGGCCCATCTTTACCTTACGAGCAGTACTTC. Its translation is CSAEGPSLPYEQYF.

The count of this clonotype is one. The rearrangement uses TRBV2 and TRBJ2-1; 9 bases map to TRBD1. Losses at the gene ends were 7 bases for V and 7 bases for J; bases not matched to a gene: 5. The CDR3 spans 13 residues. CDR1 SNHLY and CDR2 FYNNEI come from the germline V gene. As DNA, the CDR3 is TGTGCCAGCAAAGGGACAGGGCAAAATGAGCAGTTCTTC. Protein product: CASKGTGQNEQFF.

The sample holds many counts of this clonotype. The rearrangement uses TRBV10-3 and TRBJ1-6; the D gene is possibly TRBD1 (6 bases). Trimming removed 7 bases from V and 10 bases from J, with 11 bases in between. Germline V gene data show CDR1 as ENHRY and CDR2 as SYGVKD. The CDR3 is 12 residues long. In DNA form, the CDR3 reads TGTGCCATCAAGGGGGGTCTATCACCCCTCCACTTT. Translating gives CAIKGGLSPLHF.

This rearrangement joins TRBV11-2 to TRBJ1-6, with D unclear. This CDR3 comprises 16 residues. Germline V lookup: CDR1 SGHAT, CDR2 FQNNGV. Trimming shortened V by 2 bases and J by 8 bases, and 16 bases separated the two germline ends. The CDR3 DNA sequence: TGTGCCAGCAGCTTACCGTACTCCCACCGATATTCACCCCTCCACTTT. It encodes CASSLPYSHRYSPLHF.

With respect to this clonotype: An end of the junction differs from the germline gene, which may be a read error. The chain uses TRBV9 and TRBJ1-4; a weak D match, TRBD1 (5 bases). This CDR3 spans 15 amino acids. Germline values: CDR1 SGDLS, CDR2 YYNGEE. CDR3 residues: CAGSVGVTLNEKLFF. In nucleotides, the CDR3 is TGTGCCGGCAGCGTAGGGGTCACATTAAATGAAAAACTGTTTTTT.

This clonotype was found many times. The CDR3 DNA reads as TGTGCCAGTAGATCGACAGGGCAGAGCAATCAGCCCCAGCATTTT. This encodes CASRSTGQSNQPQHF. The chain links TRBV19 to TRBJ1-5, with 7 bases that match TRBD1. Germline V CDR1 and CDR2: LNHDA, SQIVND (reference sequence). The CDR3 length is 15 residues. With V trimmed by 6 bases and J by 1 base, 6 bases remained unmatched.

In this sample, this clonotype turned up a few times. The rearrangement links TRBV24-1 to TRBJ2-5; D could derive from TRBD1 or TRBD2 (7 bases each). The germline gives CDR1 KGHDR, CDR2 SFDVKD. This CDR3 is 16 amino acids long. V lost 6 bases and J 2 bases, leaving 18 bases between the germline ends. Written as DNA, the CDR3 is TGTGCCACCAGTCCCCGAAGGGGGCGGGAGCAAGAGACCCAGTACTTC. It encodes CATSPRRGREQETQYF.

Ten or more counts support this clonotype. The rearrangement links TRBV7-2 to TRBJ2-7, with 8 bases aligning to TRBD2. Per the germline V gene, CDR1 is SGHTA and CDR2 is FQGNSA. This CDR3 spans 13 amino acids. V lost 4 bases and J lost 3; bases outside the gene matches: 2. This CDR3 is CASSSGRGYEQYF. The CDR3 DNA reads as TGTGCCAGCAGCTCCGGGAGGGGCTACGAGCAGTACTTC.

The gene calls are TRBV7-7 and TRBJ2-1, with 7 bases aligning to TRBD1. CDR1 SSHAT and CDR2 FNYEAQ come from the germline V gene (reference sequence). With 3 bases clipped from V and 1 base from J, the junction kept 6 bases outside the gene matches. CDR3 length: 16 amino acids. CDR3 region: CASSLATGVSYNEQFF. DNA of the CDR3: TGTGCCAGCAGCTTGGCCACAGGGGTATCCTACAATGAGCAGTTCTTC. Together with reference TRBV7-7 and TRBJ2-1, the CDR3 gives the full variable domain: GAGVSQSPRYKVTKRGQDVTLRCDPISSHATLYWYQQALGQGPEFLTYFNYEAQPDKSGLPSDRFSAERPEGSISTLTIQRTEQRDSAMYRCASSLATGVSYNEQFFGPGTRLTVL.

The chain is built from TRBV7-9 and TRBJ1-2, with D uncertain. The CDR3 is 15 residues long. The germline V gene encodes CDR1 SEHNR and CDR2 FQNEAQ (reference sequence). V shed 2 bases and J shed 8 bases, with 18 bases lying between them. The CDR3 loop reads CASSLYTPPYDGYTF. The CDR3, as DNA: TGTGCCAGCAGCTTATATACCCCACCATACGACGGCTACACCTTC. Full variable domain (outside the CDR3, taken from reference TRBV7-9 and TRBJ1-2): DTGVSQNPRHKITKRGQNVTFRCDPISEHNRLYWYRQTLGQGPEFLTYFQNEAQLEKSRLLSDRFSAERPKGSFSTLEIQRTEQGDSAMYLCASSLYTPPYDGYTFGSGTRLTVV.

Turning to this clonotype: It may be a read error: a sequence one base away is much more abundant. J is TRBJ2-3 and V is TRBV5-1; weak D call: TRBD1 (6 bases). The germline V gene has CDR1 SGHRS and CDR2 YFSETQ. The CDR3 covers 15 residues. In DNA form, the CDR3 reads TGCGCCAGCAGCTCCGCCGTTAGAAGGACAGATACGCATTATTTT. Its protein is CASSSAVRRTDTHYF.

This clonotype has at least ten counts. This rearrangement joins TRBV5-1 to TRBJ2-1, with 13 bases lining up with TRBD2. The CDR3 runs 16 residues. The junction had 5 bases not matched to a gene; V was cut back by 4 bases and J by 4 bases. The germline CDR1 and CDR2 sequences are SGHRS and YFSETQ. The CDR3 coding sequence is TGCGCCAGCAGCATACTAGCGGGAGGGAGTTACAATGAGCAGTTCTTC. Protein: CASSILAGGSYNEQFF.

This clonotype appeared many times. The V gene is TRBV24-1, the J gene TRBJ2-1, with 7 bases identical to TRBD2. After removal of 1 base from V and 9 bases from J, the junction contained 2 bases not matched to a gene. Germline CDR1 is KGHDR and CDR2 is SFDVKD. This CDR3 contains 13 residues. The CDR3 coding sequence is TGTGCCACCAGTGATTTTGGGGAGGGTGAGCAGTTCTTC. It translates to CATSDFGEGEQFF.

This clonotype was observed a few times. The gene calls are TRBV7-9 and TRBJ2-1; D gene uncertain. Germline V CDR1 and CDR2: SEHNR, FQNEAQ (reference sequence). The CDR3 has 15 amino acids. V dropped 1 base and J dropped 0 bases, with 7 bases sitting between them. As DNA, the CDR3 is TGTGCCAGCAGCTTAGTTAAGAGCTCCTACAATGAGCAGTTCTTC. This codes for CASSLVKSSYNEQFF.

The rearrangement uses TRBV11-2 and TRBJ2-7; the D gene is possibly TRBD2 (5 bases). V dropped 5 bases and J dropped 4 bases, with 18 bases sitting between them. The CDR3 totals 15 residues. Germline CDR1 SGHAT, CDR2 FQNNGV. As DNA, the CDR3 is TGTGCCAGCAGCCCCGGGGTCCTCAACCATTACGAGCAGTACTTC. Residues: CASSPGVLNHYEQYF.

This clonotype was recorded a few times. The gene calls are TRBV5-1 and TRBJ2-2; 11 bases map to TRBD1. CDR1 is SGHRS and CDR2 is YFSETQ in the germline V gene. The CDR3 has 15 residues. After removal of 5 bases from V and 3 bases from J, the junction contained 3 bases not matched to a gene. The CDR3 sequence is CASRGQGADTGELFF. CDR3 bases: TGCGCCAGCAGAGGACAGGGGGCGGACACCGGGGAGCTGTTTTTT.

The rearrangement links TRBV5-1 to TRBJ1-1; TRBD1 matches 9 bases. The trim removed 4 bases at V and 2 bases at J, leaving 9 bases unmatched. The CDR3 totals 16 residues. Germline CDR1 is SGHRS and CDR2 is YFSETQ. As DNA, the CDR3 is TGCGCCAGCAGCGCCGGGACAGGGCCGGGAAACACTGAAGCTTTCTTT. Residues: CASSAGTGPGNTEAFF. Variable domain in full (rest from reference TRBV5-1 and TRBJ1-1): KAGVTQTPRYLIKTRGQQVTLSCSPISGHRSVSWYQQTPGQGLQFLFEYFSETQRNKGNFPGRFSGRQFSNSRSEMNVSTLELGDSALYLCASSAGTGPGNTEAFFGQGTRLTVV.

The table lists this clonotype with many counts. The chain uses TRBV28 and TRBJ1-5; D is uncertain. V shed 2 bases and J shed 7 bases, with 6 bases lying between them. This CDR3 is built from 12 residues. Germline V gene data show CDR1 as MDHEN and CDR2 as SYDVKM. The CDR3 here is CASSLVGQPQHF. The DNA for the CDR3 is TGTGCCAGCAGTTTAGTAGGCCAGCCCCAGCATTTT.